The 14 T cell receptor beta chains presented below share a single source sample, sequenced in a study of T cells after yellow fever vaccination. Via MiXCR, TCRdb re-called the 5' RACE reads, giving one row per CDR3 protein. Of approximately 510,000 distinct CDR3 sequences listed, roughly 22% are singletons. The source material was PBMCs, sampled around 3 weeks after the first yellow fever vaccination. All receptors derive from a man younger than 30 who received the YFV17D yellow fever vaccine.

In this sample, this clonotype turned up many times. The V and J genes are TRBV20-1 and TRBJ1-5; D perhaps matches TRBD1 (5 bases). The CDR3 is 15 amino acids. CDR1 is DFQATT and CDR2 is SNEGSKA in the germline V gene (reference sequence). V lost 4 bases and J lost 5, with 18 bases in between. Here the CDR3 DNA reads TGCAGTGCTATCTCGTTTGGAGGGGAACATCAGCCCCAGCATTTT. The encoded protein is CSAISFGGEHQPQHF.

This clonotype was found a few times. V is TRBV7-2 and J is TRBJ1-5; D unclear. The CDR3 contains 13 residues. From germline, CDR1 is SGHTA and CDR2 FQGNSA. V lost 2 bases and J 5 bases, leaving 7 bases between the germline ends. CDR3 region: CASSLQIDQPQHF. The CDR3 DNA reads TGTGCCAGCAGCTTACAGATAGATCAGCCCCAGCATTTT.

The CDR3 DNA follows: TGTGCCAGTAGTATCCGGAGGACAGAAACGGGCGACCAGTACTTC. It encodes CASSIRRTETGDQYF. This chain uses TRBV19 with TRBJ2-5; D is possibly TRBD1 (6 bases). V was shortened by 3 bases and J by 10 bases, with 21 bases between the two germline ends. Germline V gene lookup returns CDR1 LNHDA and CDR2 SQIVND (reference sequence). This CDR3 has 15 amino acids.

This chain links TRBV9 with TRBJ2-5; no clear D. The CDR3 is 13 amino acids. V was shortened by 5 bases and J by 3 bases, with 11 bases between the two germline ends. Germline CDR1 and CDR2: SGDLS and YYNGEE. The CDR3 reads CASSRNIEETQYF. The DNA for the CDR3 is TGTGCCAGCAGTCGAAACATAGAAGAGACCCAGTACTTC.

This clonotype was counted a few times. The chain recombines TRBV5-1 with TRBJ1-6; D is ambiguous. Germline V gene lookup returns CDR1 SGHRS and CDR2 YFSETQ. This CDR3 region has 13 residues. Deletions cut 6 bases from V and 7 bases from J, with 11 bases between. The CDR3 DNA sequence: TGCGCCAGCACTGGAGAAGGGAATTCACCCCTCCACTTT. Protein: CASTGEGNSPLHF.

This clonotype was observed a few times. The chain has TRBV12-3 or TRBV12-4 and TRBJ2-1; perhaps D is TRBD1 or TRBD2 (5 bases each). Between the trimmed V and J ends, which lost 7 bases and 12 bases, there was a span of 22 bases. The CDR3 totals 14 residues. The chain's CDR3 is CASTPGTFLGWQFF. The CDR3 DNA sequence: TGTGCCAGCACTCCGGGGACCTTCCTCGGGTGGCAGTTCTTC.

This clonotype was seen a few times. This sequence joins TRBV4-3 and TRBJ2-3; no definite D call. The CDR3 spans 16 residues. Germline-derived CDR1 and CDR2 are LGHNA and YSLEER. V was trimmed by 4 bases and J by 2 bases, leaving 16 bases between them. This CDR3 reads CASSPGLVLTTDTQYF. CDR3 bases: TGCGCCAGCAGCCCTGGGCTGGTTCTGACCACAGATACGCAGTATTTT.

The chain joins TRBV12-3 or TRBV12-4 to TRBJ1-1; D perhaps matches TRBD1 (5 bases). The germline V and J ends were trimmed by 6 bases and 3 bases, with 11 bases remaining between them. The CDR3 has 13 residues. In DNA, the CDR3 is TGTGCCAGCAGGATAATGGGGGACACTGAAGCTTTCTTT. It encodes CASRIMGDTEAFF.

The J gene is TRBJ2-1, the V gene TRBV9, with 13 bases aligning to TRBD2. The V gene's germline CDR1 is SGDLS and CDR2 YYNGEE. This CDR3 has 17 residues. Trimming took 0 bases from V and 5 from J; bases not matched to a gene: 5. The CDR3 spells CASSVGGLAGPHNEQFF. The CDR3 DNA reads as TGTGCCAGCAGCGTAGGGGGACTAGCGGGGCCCCACAATGAGCAGTTCTTC.

This chain links TRBV5-1 with TRBJ2-3; D unresolved. This CDR3 is 14 amino acids long. Trimming removed 0 bases from V and 2 bases from J, with 7 bases in between. In germline, CDR1 is SGHRS, CDR2 YFSETQ. CDR3 loop: CASSLALITDTQYF. The CDR3 DNA reads TGCGCCAGCAGCTTGGCCCTGATCACAGATACGCAGTATTTT.

The chain couples TRBV12-3 or TRBV12-4 to TRBJ2-5; D call uncertain. There are 14 residues in the CDR3. V was clipped by 5 bases and J by 5 bases, with 15 bases between them. The CDR3 loop is CASSPPSIRETQYF. CDR3 nucleotide sequence: TGTGCCAGCAGTCCACCGTCGATCCGGGAGACCCAGTACTTC.

A single count supports this clonotype. This chain links TRBV3-1 with TRBJ2-5, with 14 bases that match TRBD2. Germline trimming cut 6 bases from V and 2 bases from J; bases unmatched to any gene: 8. The CDR3 loop spans 17 amino acids. Germline-derived CDR1 and CDR2 are LGHDT and YNNKEL (reference sequence). The CDR3 sequence: CASSPGTSGGAQETQYF. CDR3 nucleotide sequence: TGTGCCAGCAGTCCCGGGACTAGCGGGGGTGCTCAAGAGACCCAGTACTTC.

The V call is TRBV7-2, the J call TRBJ1-2; D might be TRBD1 (6 bases). Trimming took 5 bases from V and 5 from J, leaving 21 bases between them. The germline V gene encodes CDR1 SGHTA and CDR2 FQGNSA. This CDR3 is 16 amino acids long. The CDR3 DNA sequence: TGTGCCAGCAGCGTCGACCGGGGACAAACCCATTATGGCTACACCTTC. It is translated as CASSVDRGQTHYGYTF.

This clonotype was observed at least ten times. The rearrangement uses TRBV7-6 and TRBJ2-7; TRBD1 or TRBD2 may be the D gene (6 bases each). The germline CDR1 and CDR2 sequences are SGHVS and FNYEAQ. V was cut by 1 base and J by 5 bases, with 12 bases left in between. This CDR3 comprises 14 residues. CDR3 residues: CASSLGGGTNEQYF. CDR3 DNA: TGTGCCAGCAGCTTAGGAGGGGGGACCAACGAGCAGTACTTC.